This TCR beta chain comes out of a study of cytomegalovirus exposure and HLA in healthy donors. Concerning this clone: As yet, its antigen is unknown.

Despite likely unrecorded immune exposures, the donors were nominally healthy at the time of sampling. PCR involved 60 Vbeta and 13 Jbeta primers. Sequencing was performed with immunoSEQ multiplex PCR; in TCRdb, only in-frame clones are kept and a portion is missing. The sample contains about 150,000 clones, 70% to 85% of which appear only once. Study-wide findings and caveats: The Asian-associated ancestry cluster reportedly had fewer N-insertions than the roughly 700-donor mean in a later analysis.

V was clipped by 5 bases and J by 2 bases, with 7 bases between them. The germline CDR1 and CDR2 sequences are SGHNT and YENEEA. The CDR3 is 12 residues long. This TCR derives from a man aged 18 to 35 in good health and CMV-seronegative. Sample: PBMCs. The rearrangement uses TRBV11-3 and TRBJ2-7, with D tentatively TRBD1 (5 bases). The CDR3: CASSLDTYEQYF. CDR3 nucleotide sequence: TGTGCCAGCAGCCTGGACACCTACGAGCAGTACTTC.